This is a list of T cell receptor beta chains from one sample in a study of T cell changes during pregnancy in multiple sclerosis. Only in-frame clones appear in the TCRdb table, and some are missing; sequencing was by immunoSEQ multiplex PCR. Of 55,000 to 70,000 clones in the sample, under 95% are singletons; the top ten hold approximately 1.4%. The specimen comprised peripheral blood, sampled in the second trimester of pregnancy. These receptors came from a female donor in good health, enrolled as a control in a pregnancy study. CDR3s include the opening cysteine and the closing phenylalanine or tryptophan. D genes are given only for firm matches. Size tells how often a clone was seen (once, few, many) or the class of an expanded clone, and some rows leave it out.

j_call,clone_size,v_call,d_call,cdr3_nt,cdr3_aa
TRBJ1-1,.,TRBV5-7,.,TGTGCCAGCGGCCGGGACACCCTCAAAGGGATCAACACTGAAGCTTTCTTT,CASGRDTLKGINTEAFF
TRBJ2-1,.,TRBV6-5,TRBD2,TGTGCCAGCAGTTACTCCACTAGCGGGGGGGCTGAGCAGTTCTTC,CASSYSTSGGAEQFF
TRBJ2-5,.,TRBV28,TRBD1,TGTGCCAGCAGTGGCTCGACAGGGGGCGAGGAGACCCAGTACTTC,CASSGSTGGEETQYF
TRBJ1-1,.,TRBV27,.,TGTGCCAGCAAGTTCAGGGAGGCCACTGAAGCTTTCTTT,CASKFREATEAFF
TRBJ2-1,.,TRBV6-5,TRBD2,TGTGCCAGCAGTTTCCTTAGCGGGGGATCCTACAATGAGCAGTTCTTC,CASSFLSGGSYNEQFF
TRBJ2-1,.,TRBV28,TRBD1,TGTGCCAGCAGTTTTTCTGGGACAGGCAATGAGCAGTTCTTC,CASSFSGTGNEQFF
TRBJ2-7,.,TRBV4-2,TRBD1,TGTGCCAGCAGCCGGGACAGCCTCTCCTACGAGCAGTACTTC,CASSRDSLSYEQYF
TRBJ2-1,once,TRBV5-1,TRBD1,TGCGCCAGCAGCTTGGGACAGGGACACAATGAGCAGTTCTTC,CASSLGQGHNEQFF
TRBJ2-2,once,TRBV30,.,TGTGCCTGGAGTTCGTACGTTGGAGGGCCCACCGGGGAGCTGTTTTTT,CAWSSYVGGPTGELFF
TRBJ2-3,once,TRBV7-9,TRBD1,TGTGCCAGCAGCCGTCTGACAGGGTGGGGTACGCAGTATTTT,CASSRLTGWGTQYF
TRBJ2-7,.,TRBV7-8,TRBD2,TGTGCCAGCAGCTTAAGGGAGGGGAGATCCTACGAGCAGTACTTC,CASSLREGRSYEQYF
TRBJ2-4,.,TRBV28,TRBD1,TGTGCCAGCAGTTTTACCCCCGTCAACAGGGGAGCCAAAAACATTCAGTACTTC,CASSFTPVNRGAKNIQYF
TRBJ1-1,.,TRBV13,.,TGTGCCAGCAGCCCTTGGGAGGGAGTCACTGAAGCTTTCTTT,CASSPWEGVTEAFF
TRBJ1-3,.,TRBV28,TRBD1,TGTGCCACCACAGGGGTCGGAAACACCATATATTTT,CATTGVGNTIYF
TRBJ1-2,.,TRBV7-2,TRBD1,TGTGCCAGCAGCTTATTAAACCCACAGGGGGCCAACTATGGCTACACCTTC,CASSLLNPQGANYGYTF
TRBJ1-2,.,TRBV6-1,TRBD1,TGTGCCAGCAGTGGTTTACAGGGGGTGAGGGGCTACACCTTC,CASSGLQGVRGYTF
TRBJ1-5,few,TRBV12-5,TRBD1,TGTGCTAGTGTCGCAGGGGGCGGCAATCAGCCCCAGCATTTT,CASVAGGGNQPQHF
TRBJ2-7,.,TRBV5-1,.,TGCGCCAGCAGCTTAGGAGGGGAGGCCTACGAGCAGTACTTC,CASSLGGEAYEQYF
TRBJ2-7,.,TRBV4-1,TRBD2,TGCGCCAGCAGGCAAATCTGGGGTAGCGGGGAATACGAGCAGTACTTC,CASRQIWGSGEYEQYF
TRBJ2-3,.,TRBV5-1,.,TGCGCCAGCAGGTGGACGGGGAGCACAGATACGCAGTATTTT,CASRWTGSTDTQYF
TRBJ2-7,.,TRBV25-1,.,TGTGCCAGCAGCCGGGACTTTCTCTACGAGCAGTACTTC,CASSRDFLYEQYF
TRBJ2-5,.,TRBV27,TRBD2,TGTGCCAGCAGTTTAATTTTCGGTCCGGGGGGTATACAAGAGACCCAGTACTTC,CASSLIFGPGGIQETQYF
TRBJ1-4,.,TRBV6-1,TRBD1,TGTGCCAGCAAAAGGGGGACAGGGAATGAAAAACTGTTTTTT,CASKRGTGNEKLFF
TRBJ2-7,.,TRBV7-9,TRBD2,TGTGCCAGCAGCTTAGATGGGACTAGGGGAGGGGAGCAGTACTTC,CASSLDGTRGGEQYF
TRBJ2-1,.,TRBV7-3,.,TGTGCCAGCAGCTTGGTAGCGGCTGGGGAGAATGAGCAGTTCTTC,CASSLVAAGENEQFF
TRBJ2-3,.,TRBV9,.,TGTGCCAGCAGCCAAAGGGGCAGGGGAGAGGACACAGATACGCAGTATTTT,CASSQRGRGEDTDTQYF
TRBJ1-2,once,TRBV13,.,TGTGCCAGCAGCTTAGGGGCCCAAGCTAACTATGGCTACACCTTC,CASSLGAQANYGYTF
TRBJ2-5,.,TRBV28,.,TGTGCCAGCAGCCGTACAGGCAACCAAGAGACCCAGTACTTC,CASSRTGNQETQYF
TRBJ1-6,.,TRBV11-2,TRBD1,TGTGCCAGCAGATCCTTGATCCAACAGGGGGTATCTTCACCCCTCCACTTT,CASRSLIQQGVSSPLHF
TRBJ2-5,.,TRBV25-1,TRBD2,TGTGCCAGCAGTCTAACGGGAGGGCGGGAGACCCAGTACTTC,CASSLTGGRETQYF
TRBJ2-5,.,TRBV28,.,TGTGCCAGCATTGACAGTCAAGAGACCCAGTACTTC,CASIDSQETQYF
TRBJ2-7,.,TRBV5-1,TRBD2,TGCGCCAGCAGCACCACTAGCGGTTCCTACGAGCAGTACTTC,CASSTTSGSYEQYF
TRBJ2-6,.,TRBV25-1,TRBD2,TGTGCCAGCAGCCGACCCAGCGGGGAATCTGGGGCCAACGTCCTGACTTTC,CASSRPSGESGANVLTF
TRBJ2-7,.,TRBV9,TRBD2,TGTGCCAGGGGATCGGCGGGAGAGAACCACGAGCAGTACTTC,CARGSAGENHEQYF
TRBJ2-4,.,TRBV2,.,TGTGCCAGCAGCTCCCAAAACATTCAGTACTTC,CASSSQNIQYF
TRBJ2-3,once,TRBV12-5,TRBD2,TGTGTTACCGACTTAGCGGGAGGAGCAGATACGCAGTATTTT,CVTDLAGGADTQYF
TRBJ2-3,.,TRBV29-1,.,TGCAGCGTTGAAGGAGGGCCGACAGATACGCAGTATTTT,CSVEGGPTDTQYF
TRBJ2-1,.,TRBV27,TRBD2,TGTGCCAGCAGCGGACTAGCGGAATTCGCCTACAATGAGCAGTTCTTC,CASSGLAEFAYNEQFF
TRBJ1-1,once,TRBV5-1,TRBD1,TGCGCCAGCATGCTACGGACAGGGGGCAACACTGAAGCTTTCTTT,CASMLRTGGNTEAFF
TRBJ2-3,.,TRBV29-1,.,TGCAGCGCCGCAACAGGTATAGACACAGATACGCAGTATTTT,CSAATGIDTDTQYF
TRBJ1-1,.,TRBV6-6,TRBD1,TGTGCCAGCAGTCCGGGACAGACGAACACTGAAGCTTTCTTT,CASSPGQTNTEAFF
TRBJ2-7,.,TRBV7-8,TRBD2,TGTGCCAGCAGCGCGCCGGGACTAGCAAACGAGCAGTACTTC,CASSAPGLANEQYF
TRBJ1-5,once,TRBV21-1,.,TGTGCCAGCAGCGACCGGGACAGGGAGGCGAATCAGCCCCAGCATTTT,CASSDRDREANQPQHF
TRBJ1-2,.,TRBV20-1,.,TGCAGAGCCGGGGACTATGGCTACACCTTC,CRAGDYGYTF
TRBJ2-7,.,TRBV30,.,TGTGCCTGCAGCTACGAGCAGTACTTC,CACSYEQYF
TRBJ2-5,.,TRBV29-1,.,TGCAGCGTTGCTATGACTCAAGAGACCCAGTACTTC,CSVAMTQETQYF
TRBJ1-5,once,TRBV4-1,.,TGCGCCAGCAGCCAGGGCAGACAGGTTGGAGGCAATCAGCCCCAGCATTTT,CASSQGRQVGGNQPQHF